The sequence of this T cell receptor beta chain was determined in a study of blood T cell repertoires in COVID-19 (dated by TCRdb to the early 2020s). At the level of the whole study: Collaborator samples came from the United States, Italy and Spain and covered acute and convalescent phases of COVID-19. A de-identified subject ID, COVID-19 status, age in years and sex were almost always included in the sample metadata. Where HLA class I and class II types were available, the types were taken from metadata supplied by the sample provider, not from assay-based typing. A freely available public database, intended as a resource for researchers studying the immune response to SARS-CoV-2, is where the repertoires were released. The prospective study material was composed of cDNA or gDNA derived from T cells, B-cell-depleted T cells, or PBMCs. The dataset comprised deeply sampled blood TCRbeta repertoires from subjects exposed to, actively infected with, or recovered from COVID-19. Samples came from the ongoing ImmuneRACE study (first 160 participants) plus 1,254 subjects from 6 global collaborators. Overall study results and their limits: The quantity of clinical and demographic metadata differed by source and by participant and was supplied without curation.

The CDR3 starts with the cysteine, ends with the phenylalanine, and has 11 residues. Only the CDR3 DNA stays, 33 bases, in frame from base 1. Trimming at the junction amounts to 6 bases on V and 7 bases on J, and the germline ends lie 9 bases apart. The germline V gene sets CDR1 to ENHRY and CDR2 to SYGVKD. The immunoSEQ Assay, a bias-controlled multiplex PCR, was used to amplify TCRbeta CDR3 regions from genomic DNA. As for how the authors treated the data: The number of nucleated cells in each sample was estimated by amplification of reference gene primers within the assay. To quantify the absolute abundance of each unique TCRbeta CDR3 rearrangement, sequence reads were collapsed and filtered. For each sample, productive Simpson clonality was calculated by taking the square root of Simpson's diversity index across productive rearrangements. TCRdb stores this immuneACCESS table with in-frame sequences only. Part of the clones is absent; in the studies checked, under half of the shortfall reflects unresolved V genes, and no reason is known for the rest. That table is the source of V, J and clone size, and D and trimming were worked out from the DNA. Counted in this sample were over 130,000 clones; around 90% of them appeared once. The ten largest account for approximately 2.4% of the sample.

Of note for this clone: No cognate antigen has been identified for it. Base qualities are not at hand, and no much larger clone is one base apart.

At one collaborating source in Seattle, patients were enrolled during active infection and were followed longitudinally through the course of disease. Each collaborating institution followed its own protocols to collect whole blood in K2EDTA tubes. For TCRbeta analysis, collaborators shipped samples as frozen whole blood, isolated PBMCs, or DNA extracted from either of those sample types. The sequenced material came from peripheral blood. The chain joins TRBV10-3 to TRBJ1-1; TRBD1 might be the D gene, on 5 matching bases. This clonotype was obtained from a human donor with COVID-19, enrolled during active disease. The donor label of this sample is uncertain. The DNA sequence is TGTGCCATCAGGGGGGGAAATGAAGCTTTCTTT. Its protein product is CAIRGGNEAFF.